The T cell receptor (beta chain) under discussion was sequenced for a study of cytomegalovirus exposure and HLA in healthy donors. The CDR3 sequence is 16 residues long. CDR1 and CDR2 from the germline V gene are SGHTA and FQGNSA. J was trimmed by 9 bases and V by 5 bases; bases with no gene match: 14. This clone was observed a few times. As yet, its antigen is unknown. General study points: Specificity for CMV antigens was confirmed in vitro for a few of the CMV-associated chains. TCR beta V- and J-gene trimming, according to a later analysis, was linked to a missense DCLRE1C variant.

PCR primers comprised 60 Vbeta and 13 Jbeta primers. Profiling relied on immunoSEQ multiplex PCR, and the TCRdb table lists in-frame clones only, not all of them. Of more than 150,000 clones detected, about three quarters appear once; the ten largest clones hold approximately 1.3%. The source material was PBMCs. The V call is TRBV7-2, the J call TRBJ2-1; TRBD2 agrees at 9 bases. This receptor was taken from a man aged 18 to 30 in good health and CMV-seronegative. The CDR3 bases are TGTGCCAGCAGCCGACGGTATAGCGGGAGCGCGGTTGAGCAGTTCTTC. Translated, it gives CASSRRYSGSAVEQFF.